One T cell receptor (beta chain) is described in this entry. The data derive from a study of radiation and T cells in renal cell carcinoma. Sequencing used immunoSEQ multiplex PCR; TCRdb keeps in-frame clones, though not all of them. The sample has approximately 150,000 clones; less than 90% are singletons. This CDR3 region has 14 residues. The germline gives CDR1 MNHEY, CDR2 SVGAGI. V lost 4 bases and J 4 bases, leaving 14 bases between the germline ends. Time point described: blood 4 weeks post-SBRT, at nephrectomy. Treatment specified: 15 Gy SBRT to primary tumor, nephrectomy 4 weeks later. The sample here was blood, taken from a patient whose treatment included radiotherapy and nephrectomy. This clonotype originated in a woman aged 45-65 years with renal cell carcinoma. The V call is TRBV6-5, the J call TRBJ2-7, with a tentative D call TRBD1 (5 bases). CDR3 bases: TGTGCCAGCAGTTCTTCTCAGGGTGTTTACGAGCAGTACTTC. As protein: CASSSSQGVYEQYF.